The T cell receptor beta chain described here comes from a study of blood T cell repertoires in COVID-19. Clones were read by immunoSEQ multiplex PCR, and TCRdb kept only the in-frame ones, dropping some. The table lists around 370,000 clones, around 91% of them singletons. V lost 6 bases to trimming and J lost 9 bases, with 18 bases between them. The germline V gene has CDR1 MNHEY and CDR2 SVGEGT. The CDR3 spans 14 residues. The V gene is TRBV6-2 or TRBV6-3, the J gene TRBJ1-5; perhaps TRBD1 as D (6 bases). The material sequenced was peripheral blood. This clonotype was sampled from a woman aged 18 to 35 who had recovered from COVID-19. CDR3 DNA sequence: TGTGCCAGCAGACCTAGACAGGCCCAGTGGCCCCAGCATTTT. The encoded protein is CASRPRQAQWPQHF.